This T cell receptor beta chain comes out of a study of blood T cell repertoires in COVID-19 (dated by TCRdb to about 2020). Describing the broader study: Samples covering the acute and convalescent phases of COVID-19 were provided by collaborators in the United States, Italy and Spain. The material from the prospective study consisted of cDNA or gDNA derived from T cells, B-cell-depleted T cells, or PBMCs. The dataset comprised deeply sampled blood TCRbeta repertoires from subjects exposed to, actively infected with, or recovered from COVID-19. The repertoires were made available in a free public database intended to serve as a resource for research on the immune response to SARS-CoV-2. The samples were drawn from two sources: the first 160 participants of the ongoing ImmuneRACE study, and 950 to 1,500 subjects contributed by 6 global collaborators. A de-identified subject ID, COVID-19 status, age in years and sex were almost always included in the sample metadata. Where HLA class I and class II types were available, the types were taken from metadata supplied by the sample provider, not from assay-based typing. What the research found in general, with its limitations: The amount of clinical and demographic metadata varied by source and participant and was provided uncurated.

TCRbeta CDR3 regions were amplified from genomic DNA by means of the immunoSEQ Assay, a bias-controlled multiplex PCR. Per the authors' processing: The number of nucleated cells in each sample was estimated by amplification of reference gene primers within the assay. To quantify the absolute abundance of each unique TCRbeta CDR3 rearrangement, sequence reads were collapsed and filtered. For each sample, productive Simpson clonality was calculated as the square root of Simpson's diversity index over productive rearrangements. TCRdb holds this immuneACCESS table with in-frame rearrangements only. Some clones are missing; in checked studies, unresolved V genes explain under half, and the rest has no known cause. The V and J calls and the clone size are those of that table, but D and trimming were determined from the DNA. The sample table shows approximately 450,000 clones, and roughly nine tenths are seen once. 0.9% to 1.2% of the sample is held by the ten biggest clonotypes.

V drops 2 bases and J drops 0 bases, leaving 10 bases in between. The germline V gene specifies MGHRA as CDR1 and YSYEKL as CDR2. The CDR3 numbers 16 residues from cysteine through phenylalanine. Of the read, only the CDR3 DNA is kept; its 48 bases are in frame from base 1. About this clone itself: Its cognate antigen has yet to be identified. Base qualities are not provided; no much larger clone lies one nucleotide away.

Enrolling through a virtual design, the prospective study's participants ranged in age from roughly 18 to 100 years and lived across approximately 25 United States geographic areas. In the prospective study, cohorts were assigned on the basis of participant-reported clinical history obtained from a screening survey and a study questionnaire. ImmuneRACE Cohort 3 recovered participants were defined by two consecutive negative NP/OP PCR tests, healthcare professional clearance, or symptom resolution. Each participant in the prospective study had whole blood, serum and a nasopharyngeal or oropharyngeal swab collected by mobile phlebotomists. Additional blood draws and questionnaires over an approximately 2-month period could optionally be provided by prospective study participants. Before DNA extraction, blood samples from the prospective study were shipped at room temperature or frozen.

The chain is encoded by TRBV4-1 joined to TRBJ1-4; a weak D assignment points to TRBD1 (6 bases agree). This TCR was sampled from a man in his thirties or forties who had recovered from COVID-19. What was sequenced was PBMCs or T cells enriched from blood (not recorded which). The sequence in DNA is TGCGCCAGCAGCCAACTTTGGACAGCAACTAATGAAAAACTGTTTTTT. This codes for CASSQLWTATNEKLFF.